The next 22 T cell receptor beta chains were all read from a single sample in a study of response to subunit inactivated influenza vaccine. TCRdb passed the RT-PCR reads through MiXCR, listing each CDR3 protein once. This sample has 500,000 or so distinct CDR3 sequences, with more than 15% found just once. Material: CD4+ T cells sorted from PBMCs, obtained 23 to 25 months after vaccination. Every receptor here comes from a man aged 50-75 years who received an inactivated influenza vaccine.

The V gene is TRBV20-1, the J gene TRBJ2-1, with D perhaps being TRBD1 or TRBD2 (6 bases each). The V and J ends lost 0 bases and 0 bases respectively, with 15 bases between them. The germline gives CDR1 DFQATT, CDR2 SNEGSKA (reference sequence). There are 17 residues in the CDR3. The CDR3 DNA sequence: TGCAGTGCTAGAGATCGTGGGGGGCTGAGCTCCTACAATGAGCAGTTCTTC. Its protein product is CSARDRGGLSSYNEQFF.

In its sample, this clonotype was seen a few times. The gene calls are TRBV6-5 and TRBJ2-7; D gene unclear. Germline V gene data show CDR1 as MNHEY and CDR2 as SVGAGI. The V and J ends lost 0 bases and 6 bases respectively, with 9 bases between them. The CDR3 contains 13 residues. CDR3 nucleotide sequence: TGTGCCAGCAGTTACTCTTGGGCTGGCGAGCAGTACTTC. It encodes CASSYSWAGEQYF.

There are a few counts of this clonotype. CDR3: CASRDRLNTEAFF. CDR3 sequence (DNA): TGCGCCAGCAGGGACAGGTTGAACACTGAAGCTTTCTTT. The chain combines TRBV5-1 with TRBJ1-1; TRBD1 matches at 7 bases. The CDR3 loop spans 13 amino acids. Germline V CDR1 and CDR2: SGHRS, YFSETQ. With V trimmed by 5 bases and J by 0 bases, 1 base remained unmatched.

The chain carries TRBV5-6 and TRBJ1-4, with D tentatively TRBD1 (5 bases). CDR1 is SGHDT and CDR2 is YYEEEE in the germline V gene. V dropped 1 base and J dropped 5 bases, with 27 bases sitting between them. This CDR3 spans 20 amino acids. The CDR3 is CASSLTRPGGKSSDNEKLFF. For the CDR3, the DNA is TGTGCCAGCAGCTTGACCCGCCCGGGGGGAAAGAGTTCCGACAATGAAAAACTGTTTTTT.

This clonotype showed up just a few times. The chain carries TRBV21-1 and TRBJ1-2. TRBV21-1 is flagged as a pseudogene. The CDR3 contains 14 residues. The chain's CDR3 is CASPESMIPYGYTF. In nucleotides, the CDR3 is TGTGCCAGCCCCGAATCGATGATTCCGTATGGCTACACCTTC.

V and J are TRBV3-1 and TRBJ1-5; the D is unclear. Trimming took 3 bases from V and 1 from J, leaving 7 bases between them. The length of the CDR3 is 14 residues. Looked up from germline, CDR1 is LGHDT and CDR2 is YNNKEL (reference sequence). DNA for the CDR3: TGTGCCAGCAGCCACCATCTAAGCAATCAGCCCCAGCATTTT. It encodes CASSHHLSNQPQHF.

J is TRBJ2-3 and V is TRBV20-1, with D uncertain. V lost 2 bases, J lost 2 bases, and 11 bases lay in between. Germline values: CDR1 DFQATT, CDR2 SNEGSKA (reference sequence). This CDR3 comprises 14 residues. The CDR3 protein is CSARPPGFTDTQYF. DNA of the CDR3: TGCAGTGCTAGACCACCCGGGTTCACAGATACGCAGTATTTT.

This chain connects TRBV12-3 or TRBV12-4 to TRBJ2-3; tentatively, D is TRBD1 or TRBD2 (5 bases each). Trimming took 8 bases from V and 1 from J, leaving 10 bases between them. CDR3 size: 13 residues. The DNA of the CDR3 is TGTGCCAGCCAGCGGACACGCACAGATACGCAGTATTTT. This codes for CASQRTRTDTQYF.

In its sample, this clonotype was seen many times. The chain uses TRBV7-9 and TRBJ2-2, with 8 bases identical to TRBD2. CDR1 SEHNR and CDR2 FQNEAQ come from the germline V gene (reference sequence). Trimming at V came to 3 bases and at J to 6 bases, leaving 6 bases not matched to a gene. The CDR3 sequence is 15 residues long. This CDR3 is CASSLTGGPSGELFF. The CDR3 DNA is TGTGCCAGCAGCTTGACGGGGGGGCCCTCCGGGGAGCTGTTTTTT.

The table lists this clonotype with a few counts. The genes are TRBV20-1 and TRBJ2-1; D not resolved. Trimming removed 0 bases at V and 3 bases at J, with 9 bases between. The CDR3 consists of 14 residues. Germline V gives CDR1 DFQATT, CDR2 SNEGSKA (reference sequence). The CDR3 loop reads CSARESLDYNEQFF. The DNA for the CDR3 is TGCAGTGCTAGAGAATCGTTAGACTACAATGAGCAGTTCTTC.

This chain links TRBV12-3 or TRBV12-4 with TRBJ1-1; D is perhaps TRBD1 (5 bases). The CDR3 is 13 residues long. Trimming shortened V by 10 bases and J by 5 bases, and 17 bases separated the two germline ends. The CDR3 DNA follows: TGTGCCAACCCGGTCAGGGAGGGGACTGAAGCTTTCTTT. Translated, it gives CANPVREGTEAFF.

This clonotype was detected only a few times. V gene TRBV6-2 or TRBV6-3 combines with J gene TRBJ1-5; 8 bases align to TRBD1. The germline gives CDR1 MNHEY, CDR2 SVGEGT. V was pared by 2 bases and J by 2 bases, with 5 bases of the junction left unmatched. This CDR3 contains 16 residues. CDR3: CASSYPTGAGNQPQHF. The CDR3 DNA follows: TGTGCCAGCAGTTACCCGACAGGGGCCGGCAATCAGCCCCAGCATTTT.

This clonotype was found many times. V is TRBV4-2 and J is TRBJ2-5; D uncertain. The V gene's germline CDR1 is LGHNA and CDR2 YNFKEQ. V lost 1 base to trimming and J lost 2 bases, with 8 bases between them. CDR3 size: 14 residues. CDR3 DNA: TGTGCCAGCAGCCAAGCCCAGCTACAAGAGACCCAGTACTTC. Protein sequence: CASSQAQLQETQYF.

This chain links TRBV9 with TRBJ2-7, with D unclear. The germline V gene encodes CDR1 SGDLS and CDR2 YYNGEE. Trimming pared 1 base from V and 7 bases from J, leaving 15 bases between. The CDR3 runs to 14 residues. The CDR3 coding sequence is TGTGCCAGCAGCGTAAGTTTCAGGCCCATGGAGCAGTACTTC. Translation gives CASSVSFRPMEQYF.

This clonotype was detected ten times or more. CDR3 region: CSASDPLGANYGYTF. The CDR3 region has the DNA TGCAGTGCTAGCGACCCCTTGGGGGCTAACTATGGCTACACCTTC. The rearrangement uses TRBV20-1 and TRBJ1-2, with D maybe TRBD1 (5 bases). The CDR3 is made up of 15 amino acids. Germline lookup yields CDR1 DFQATT and CDR2 SNEGSKA (reference sequence). V was shortened by 3 bases and J by 0 bases, with 14 bases between the two germline ends.

With regard to this clonotype: Its ends do not fully match the called genes, so a read error is possible. The V gene is TRBV6-2 or TRBV6-3, the J gene TRBJ1-1; D might be TRBD1 (6 bases). CDR1 and CDR2 (germline): MNHEY, SVGEGT. CDR3 size: 12 residues. CDR3 region: CASSYGDTEAFF. CDR3 coding DNA: TGTGCCAGCAGTTACGGGGACACCGAAGCTTTCTTT.

The J gene is TRBJ2-5, the V gene TRBV7-6; perhaps TRBD1 as D (6 bases). V was shortened by 5 bases and J by 5 bases, with 12 bases between the two germline ends. The length of the CDR3 is 13 residues. CDR1 is SGHVS, CDR2 FNYEAQ, per germline. The CDR3 loop reads CASSRGQWETQYF. Here the CDR3 DNA reads TGTGCCAGCAGCCGAGGACAGTGGGAGACCCAGTACTTC.

The gene calls are TRBV5-1 and TRBJ1-3; D is ambiguous. V shed 0 bases and J shed 0 bases, with 10 bases lying between them. The germline V gene encodes CDR1 SGHRS and CDR2 YFSETQ. The CDR3 sequence is 16 residues long. The CDR3 spells CASSLATRSSGNTIYF. The CDR3 DNA is TGCGCCAGCAGCTTGGCCACACGGAGCTCTGGAAACACCATATATTTT.

The table lists this clonotype with a few counts. The DNA for the CDR3 is TGTGCCAGCACTGCCCCAGGCAGGTCCACTGAAGCTTTCTTT. Amino acid sequence: CASTAPGRSTEAFF. The chain employs TRBV25-1 and TRBJ1-1; D is unresolved. The CDR3 is 14 amino acids. Germline V CDR1 and CDR2: MGHDK, SYGVNS. Trimming pared 7 bases from V and 4 bases from J, leaving 16 bases between.

V is TRBV20-1 and J is TRBJ1-2; TRBD1 aligns across 7 bases. Looked up from germline, CDR1 is DFQATT and CDR2 is SNEGSKA (reference sequence). V lost 5 bases to trimming and J lost 8 bases; unmatched junction nucleotides: 8. The length of the CDR3 is 12 residues. CDR3 in DNA: TGCAGTGCTTCCAGACAGGGTAGGGGCTACACCTTC. Translated, it gives CSASRQGRGYTF.

This clonotype was seen a few times. J is TRBJ2-3 and V is TRBV5-4; D might be TRBD1 (5 bases). The CDR3 length is 15 residues. Germline CDR1 is SGHNT and CDR2 is YYREEE (reference sequence). Trimming cost V 0 bases and J 6 bases, with 14 bases left between them. CDR3 in DNA: TGTGCCAGCAGCTTGGAGGGGCAAGACTGGGATACGCAGTATTTT. Translating gives CASSLEGQDWDTQYF.

The chain uses TRBV14 and TRBJ1-6, with unresolved D. The CDR3 extends over 15 amino acids. V was trimmed by 1 base and J by 8 bases, leaving 12 bases between them. Germline lookup yields CDR1 SGHDN and CDR2 FVKESK. CDR3 sequence reads: CASSQGFGFDSPLHF. The CDR3 nucleotides read TGTGCCAGCAGCCAAGGTTTCGGTTTCGATTCACCCCTCCACTTT.